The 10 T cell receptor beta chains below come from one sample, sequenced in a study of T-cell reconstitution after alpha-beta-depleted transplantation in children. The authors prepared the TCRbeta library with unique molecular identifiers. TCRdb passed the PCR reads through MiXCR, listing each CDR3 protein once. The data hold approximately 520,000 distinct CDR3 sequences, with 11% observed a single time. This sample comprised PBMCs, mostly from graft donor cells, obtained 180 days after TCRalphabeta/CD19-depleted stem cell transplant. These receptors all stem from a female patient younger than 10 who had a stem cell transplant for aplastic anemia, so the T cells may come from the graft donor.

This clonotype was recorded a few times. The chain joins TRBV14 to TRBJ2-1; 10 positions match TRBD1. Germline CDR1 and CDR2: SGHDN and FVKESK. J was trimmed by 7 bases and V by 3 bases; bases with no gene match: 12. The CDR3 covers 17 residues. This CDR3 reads CASSQGTGVPVENEQFF. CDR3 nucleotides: TGTGCCAGCAGCCAGGGGACAGGGGTACCAGTGGAGAATGAGCAGTTCTTC.

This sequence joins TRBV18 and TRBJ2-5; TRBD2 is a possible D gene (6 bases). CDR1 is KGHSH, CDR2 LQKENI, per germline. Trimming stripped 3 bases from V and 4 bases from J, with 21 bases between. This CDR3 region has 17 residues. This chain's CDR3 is CASSPYDFTGAGETQYF. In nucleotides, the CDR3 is TGTGCCAGCTCACCTTACGACTTTACGGGAGCTGGAGAGACCCAGTACTTC.

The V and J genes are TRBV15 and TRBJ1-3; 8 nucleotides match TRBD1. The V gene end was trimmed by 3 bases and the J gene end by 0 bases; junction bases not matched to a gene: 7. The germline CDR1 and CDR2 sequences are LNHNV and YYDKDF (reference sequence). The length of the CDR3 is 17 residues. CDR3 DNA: TGTGCCACCAGCAGGGGTAGGACAGGGACCTCTGGAAACACCATATATTTT. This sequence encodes CATSRGRTGTSGNTIYF.

DNA for the CDR3: TGTGCCAGCAGTTACAAGGAGAGTTACGAGCAGTACGTC. This codes for CASSYKESYEQYV. The chain couples TRBV6-5 to TRBJ2-7; D call uncertain. The V gene lost 2 bases and the J gene lost 4 bases, with 9 bases spanning the gap. There are 13 residues in the CDR3. Germline CDR1 MNHEY, CDR2 SVGAGI.

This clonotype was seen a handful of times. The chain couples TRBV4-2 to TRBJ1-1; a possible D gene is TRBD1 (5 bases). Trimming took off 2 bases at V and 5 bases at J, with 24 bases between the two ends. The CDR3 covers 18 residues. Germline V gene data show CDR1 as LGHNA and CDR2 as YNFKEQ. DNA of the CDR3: TGTGCCAGCAGCCAATCACCCCGGAGGGGCCCTTTGGGTACTGAAGCTTTCTTT. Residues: CASSQSPRRGPLGTEAFF.

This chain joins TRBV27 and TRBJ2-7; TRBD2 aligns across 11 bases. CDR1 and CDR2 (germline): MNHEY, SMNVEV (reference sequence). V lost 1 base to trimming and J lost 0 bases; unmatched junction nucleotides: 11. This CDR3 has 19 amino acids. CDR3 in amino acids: CASSLLSLATSGSSYEQYF. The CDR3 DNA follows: TGTGCCAGCAGTTTATTATCATTAGCCACTAGCGGGAGCTCCTACGAGCAGTACTTC.

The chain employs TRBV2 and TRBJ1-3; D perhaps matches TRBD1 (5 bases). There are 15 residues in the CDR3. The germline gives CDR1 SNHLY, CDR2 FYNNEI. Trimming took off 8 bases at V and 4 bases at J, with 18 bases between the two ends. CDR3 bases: TGTGCCAGCCTCCTTTCAGGGAGTGGAGGAAACACCATATATTTT. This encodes CASLLSGSGGNTIYF.

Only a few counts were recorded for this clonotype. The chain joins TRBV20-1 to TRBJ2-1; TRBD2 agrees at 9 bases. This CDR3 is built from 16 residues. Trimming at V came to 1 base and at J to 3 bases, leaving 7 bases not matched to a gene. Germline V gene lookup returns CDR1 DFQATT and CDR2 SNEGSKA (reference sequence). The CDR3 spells CSARAPGREGYNEQFF. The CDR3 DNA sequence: TGCAGTGCTAGAGCCCCCGGGCGGGAGGGCTACAATGAGCAGTTCTTC.

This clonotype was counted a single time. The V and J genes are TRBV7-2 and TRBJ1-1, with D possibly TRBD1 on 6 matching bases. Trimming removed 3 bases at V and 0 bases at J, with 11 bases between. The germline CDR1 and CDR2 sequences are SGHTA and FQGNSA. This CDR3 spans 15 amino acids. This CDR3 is CASSFSGGMNTEAFF. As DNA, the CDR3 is TGTGCCAGCAGCTTTTCCGGGGGCATGAACACTGAAGCTTTCTTT.

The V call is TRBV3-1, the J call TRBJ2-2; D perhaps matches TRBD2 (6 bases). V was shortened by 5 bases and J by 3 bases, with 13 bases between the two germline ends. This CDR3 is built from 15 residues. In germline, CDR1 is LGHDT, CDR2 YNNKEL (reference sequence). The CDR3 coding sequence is TGTGCCAGCAGCGCTCGGCGCGGGGACACCGGGGAGCTGTTTTTT. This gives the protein CASSARRGDTGELFF.